The rows below give T cell receptor beta chains drawn from one sample of a study of shared clonotypes between healthy human individuals. Clones were read by immunoSEQ multiplex PCR, and TCRdb kept only the in-frame ones, dropping some. The sample includes millions of clones, 95% of them seen just once. Input material: naive CD4+ T cells sorted from blood. Receptor source: a man in his late teens or twenties in good health. Both conserved end residues are part of each CDR3. D genes are given only for firm matches. Rows give clone size only sometimes, using once, few, many, or a class for an expanded clone.

D	V	J	size	DNA	CDR3
TRBD1	TRBV28	TRBJ2-7	.	TGTGCCAGCACTACAAACAGGGGTCCTTCCTACGAGCAGTACTTC	CASTTNRGPSYEQYF
.	TRBV6-6	TRBJ1-1	.	TGTGCCAGCAGTTACCCAAACCCATTGGCGATCACTGAAGCTTTCTTT	CASSYPNPLAITEAFF
.	TRBV7-9	TRBJ2-2	.	TGTGCCAGCAGATTACAGGGTAACACCGGGGAGCTGTTTTTT	CASRLQGNTGELFF
TRBD2	TRBV28	TRBJ2-7	.	TGTGCCAGCAGCCAAAAGCCGGGACTAGCAGACTACGAGCAGTACTTC	CASSQKPGLADYEQYF
.	TRBV6-5	TRBJ2-5	.	TGTGCCAGCAATTCACCGGGACTCGGGACCCAGTACTTC	CASNSPGLGTQYF
TRBD1	TRBV30	TRBJ2-7	.	TGTGCCTGGAGTACACAGGGGGCAGGGGAGCAGTACTTC	CAWSTQGAGEQYF
.	TRBV9	TRBJ2-3	.	TGTGCCAGCAGCGCCCTAAGTCTCAGAGCAGATACGCAGTATTTT	CASSALSLRADTQYF
.	TRBV18	TRBJ2-7	once	TGTGCCAGCTCACCATCAGGGGCCCTATCATCCTCCTACGAGCAGTACTTC	CASSPSGALSSSYEQYF
TRBD1	TRBV5-1	TRBJ2-1	once	TGCGCCAGCAGCTTGAGTCAGGGGGCTAGTTCCGAGCAGTTCTTC	CASSLSQGASSEQFF
.	TRBV5-6	TRBJ2-1	.	TGTGCCAGCAGCTTGGTGGCAGGGACCTACAATGAGCAGTTCTTC	CASSLVAGTYNEQFF
TRBD1	TRBV25-1	TRBJ1-5	.	TGTGCCAGCAGAGACAGGGGAAATCAGCCCCAGCATTTT	CASRDRGNQPQHF
TRBD2	TRBV10-3	TRBJ2-5	.	TGTGCCATCAGTGACAGTGGGACTAAAGGAGAGACCCAGTACTTC	CAISDSGTKGETQYF
.	TRBV4-1	TRBJ1-1	.	TGCGCCAGCAGCCAAGTCCCCTTATCCGGGAACACTGAAGCTTTCTTT	CASSQVPLSGNTEAFF
TRBD1	TRBV5-1	TRBJ2-7	.	TGCGCCAGCAGCTCGCGGACAGGGGTTTCCTACGAGCAGTACTTC	CASSSRTGVSYEQYF
.	TRBV29-1	TRBJ2-1	.	TGCAGCGTTGAGAGGCGGCCCTCCTACAATGAGCAGTTCTTC	CSVERRPSYNEQFF
.	TRBV14	TRBJ1-1	.	TGTGCCAGCAGCCTAGGACCGGGTTGGACTGAAGCTTTCTTT	CASSLGPGWTEAFF
.	TRBV6-5	TRBJ2-2	.	TGTGCCAGCAGTTACTCGAAGCAGCTGGCCGGGGAGCTGTTTTTT	CASSYSKQLAGELFF